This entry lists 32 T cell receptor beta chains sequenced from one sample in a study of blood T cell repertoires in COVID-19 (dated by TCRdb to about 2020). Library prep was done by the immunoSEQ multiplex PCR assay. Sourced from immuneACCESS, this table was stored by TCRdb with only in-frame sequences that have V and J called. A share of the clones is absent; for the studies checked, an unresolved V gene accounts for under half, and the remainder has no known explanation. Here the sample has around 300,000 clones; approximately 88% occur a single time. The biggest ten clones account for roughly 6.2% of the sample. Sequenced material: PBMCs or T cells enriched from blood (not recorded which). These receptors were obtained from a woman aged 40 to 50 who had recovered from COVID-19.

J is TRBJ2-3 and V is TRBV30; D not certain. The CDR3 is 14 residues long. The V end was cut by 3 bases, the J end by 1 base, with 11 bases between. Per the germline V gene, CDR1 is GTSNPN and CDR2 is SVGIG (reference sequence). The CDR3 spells CAWSVGWGTDTQYF. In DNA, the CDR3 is TGTGCCTGGAGCGTCGGGTGGGGCACAGATACGCAGTATTTT. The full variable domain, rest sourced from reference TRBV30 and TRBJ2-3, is SQTIHQWPATLVQPVGSPLSLECTVEGTSNPNLYWYRQAAGRGLQLLFYSVGIGQISSEVPQNLSASRPQDRQFILSSKKLLLSDSGFYLCAWSVGWGTDTQYFGPGTRLTVL.

The CDR3 protein is CASSTTQGPYGYTF. The DNA for the CDR3 is TGTGCCAGCAGCACCACACAGGGTCCATATGGCTACACCTTC. This chain uses TRBV6-5 with TRBJ1-2; the D gene is possibly TRBD1 (6 bases). The V end was cut by 6 bases, the J end by 5 bases, with 16 bases between. CDR3 length: 14 amino acids. CDR1 is MNHEY, CDR2 SVGAGI, per germline.

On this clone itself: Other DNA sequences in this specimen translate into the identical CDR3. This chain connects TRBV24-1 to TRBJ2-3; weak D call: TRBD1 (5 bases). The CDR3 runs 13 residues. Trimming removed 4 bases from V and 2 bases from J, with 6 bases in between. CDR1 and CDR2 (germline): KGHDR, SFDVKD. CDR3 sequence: CATSEGATDTQYF. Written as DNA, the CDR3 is TGTGCCACCAGTGAAGGGGCCACAGATACGCAGTATTTT.

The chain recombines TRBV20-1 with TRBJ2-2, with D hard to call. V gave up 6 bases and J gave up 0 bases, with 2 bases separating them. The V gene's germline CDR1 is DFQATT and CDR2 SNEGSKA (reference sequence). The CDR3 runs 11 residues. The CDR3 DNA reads TGCAGTGCCACGAACACCGGGGAGCTGTTTTTT. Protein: CSATNTGELFF.

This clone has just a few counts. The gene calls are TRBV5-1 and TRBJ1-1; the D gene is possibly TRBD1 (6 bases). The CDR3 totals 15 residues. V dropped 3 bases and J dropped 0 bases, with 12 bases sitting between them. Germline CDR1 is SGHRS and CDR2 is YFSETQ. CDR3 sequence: CASSSQQGMNTEAFF. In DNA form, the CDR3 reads TGCGCCAGCAGCTCGCAACAGGGCATGAACACTGAAGCTTTCTTT. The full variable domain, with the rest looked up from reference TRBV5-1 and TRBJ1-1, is KAGVTQTPRYLIKTRGQQVTLSCSPISGHRSVSWYQQTPGQGLQFLFEYFSETQRNKGNFPGRFSGRQFSNSRSEMNVSTLELGDSALYLCASSSQQGMNTEAFFGQGTRLTVV.

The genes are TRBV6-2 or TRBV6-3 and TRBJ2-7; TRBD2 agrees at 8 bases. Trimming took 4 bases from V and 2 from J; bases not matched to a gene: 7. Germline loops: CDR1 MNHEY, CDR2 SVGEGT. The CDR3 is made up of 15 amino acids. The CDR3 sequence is CASSSRSGRPYEQYF. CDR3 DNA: TGTGCCAGCAGTTCAAGAAGCGGGAGACCCTACGAGCAGTACTTC.

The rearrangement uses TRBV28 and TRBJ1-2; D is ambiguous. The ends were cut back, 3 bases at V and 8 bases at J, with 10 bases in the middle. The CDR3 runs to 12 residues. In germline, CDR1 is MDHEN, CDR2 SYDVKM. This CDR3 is CASSFGAEGYTF. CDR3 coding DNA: TGTGCCAGCAGTTTTGGCGCGGAGGGCTACACCTTC.

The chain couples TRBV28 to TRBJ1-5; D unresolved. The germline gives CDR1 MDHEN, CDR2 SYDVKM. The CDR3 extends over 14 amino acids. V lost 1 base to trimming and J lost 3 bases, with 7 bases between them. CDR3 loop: CASSLSGLNQPQHF. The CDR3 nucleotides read TGTGCCAGCAGTTTATCAGGTCTCAATCAGCCCCAGCATTTT.

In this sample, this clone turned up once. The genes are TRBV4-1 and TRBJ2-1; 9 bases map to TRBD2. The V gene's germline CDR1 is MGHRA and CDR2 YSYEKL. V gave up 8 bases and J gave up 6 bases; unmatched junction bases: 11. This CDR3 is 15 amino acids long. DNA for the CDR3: TGCGCCAGCGGCGAGGGGCGGGAGGGCCGCAATGAGCAGTTCTTC. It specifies CASGEGREGRNEQFF.

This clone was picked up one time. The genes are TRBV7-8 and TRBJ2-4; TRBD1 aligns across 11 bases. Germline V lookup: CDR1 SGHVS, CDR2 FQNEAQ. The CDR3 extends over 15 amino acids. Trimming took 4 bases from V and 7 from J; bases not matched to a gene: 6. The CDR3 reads CASSSEWDRGNIQYF. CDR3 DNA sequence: TGTGCCAGCAGCTCCGAGTGGGACAGGGGGAACATTCAGTACTTC.

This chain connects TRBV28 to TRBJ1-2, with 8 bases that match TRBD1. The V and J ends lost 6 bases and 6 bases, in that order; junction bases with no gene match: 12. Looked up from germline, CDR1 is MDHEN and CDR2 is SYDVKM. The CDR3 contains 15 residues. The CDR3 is CASSPADRVAHGYTF. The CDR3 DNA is TGTGCCAGCAGCCCGGCGGACAGGGTGGCTCATGGCTACACCTTC.

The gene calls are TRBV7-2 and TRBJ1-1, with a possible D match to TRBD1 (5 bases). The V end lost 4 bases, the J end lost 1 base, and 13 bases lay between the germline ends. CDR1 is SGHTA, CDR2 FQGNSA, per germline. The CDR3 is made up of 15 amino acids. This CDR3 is CASSSQGMGNTEAFF. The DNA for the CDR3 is TGTGCCAGCAGCTCTCAGGGTATGGGGAACACTGAAGCTTTCTTT.

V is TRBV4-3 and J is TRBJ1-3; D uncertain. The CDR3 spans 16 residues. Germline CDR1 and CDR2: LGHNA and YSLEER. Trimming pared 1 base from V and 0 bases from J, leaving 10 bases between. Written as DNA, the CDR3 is TGCGCCAGCAGCCAAGGAGTCAAGAACTCTGGAAACACCATATATTTT. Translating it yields CASSQGVKNSGNTIYF.

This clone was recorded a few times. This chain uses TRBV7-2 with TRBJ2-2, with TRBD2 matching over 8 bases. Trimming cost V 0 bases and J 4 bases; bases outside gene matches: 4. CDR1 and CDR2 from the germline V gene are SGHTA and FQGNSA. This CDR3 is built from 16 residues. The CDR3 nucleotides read TGTGCCAGCAGCTTAGCGTATGCGGGAGGCACCGGGGAGCTGTTTTTT. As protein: CASSLAYAGGTGELFF. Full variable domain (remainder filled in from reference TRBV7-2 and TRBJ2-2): GAGVSQSPSNKVTEKGKDVELRCDPISGHTALYWYRQSLGQGLEFLIYFQGNSAPDKSGLPSDRFSAERTGGSVSTLTIQRTQQEDSAVYLCASSLAYAGGTGELFFGEGSRLTVL.

CDR3: CASSLALDRGLSNEKLFF. The CDR3 DNA reads TGTGCCAGCAGCTTAGCCCTGGACAGGGGGCTTTCTAATGAAAAACTGTTTTTT. The chain is built from TRBV7-8 and TRBJ1-4, with TRBD1 identical over 11 bases. Germline V lookup: CDR1 SGHVS, CDR2 FQNEAQ. The J segment lost 3 bases and the V segment lost 0 bases, leaving 6 bases of the junction unmatched. The CDR3 contains 18 residues. Full variable domain (missing parts from reference TRBV7-8 and TRBJ1-4): GAGVSQSPRYKVAKRGQDVALRCDPISGHVSLFWYQQALGQGPEFLTYFQNEAQLDKSGLPSDRFFAERPEGSVSTLKIQRTQQEDSAVYLCASSLALDRGLSNEKLFFGSGTQLSVL.

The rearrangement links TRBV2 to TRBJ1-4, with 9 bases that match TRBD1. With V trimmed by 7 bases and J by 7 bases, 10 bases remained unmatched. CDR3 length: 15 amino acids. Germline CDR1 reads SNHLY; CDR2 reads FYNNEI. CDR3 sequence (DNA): TGTGCCAGCATTAGGGGGGGACAGGGTACTGAAAAACTGTTTTTT. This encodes CASIRGGQGTEKLFF.

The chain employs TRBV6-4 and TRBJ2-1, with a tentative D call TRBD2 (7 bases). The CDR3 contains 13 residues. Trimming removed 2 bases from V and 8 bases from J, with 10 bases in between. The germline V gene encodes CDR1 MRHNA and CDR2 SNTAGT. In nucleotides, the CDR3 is TGTGCCAGCAGTGACGGGGGGGCTGATGAGCAGTTCTTC. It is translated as CASSDGGADEQFF.

CDR3 amino acids: CASSQDRRTGGNYEQYF. The CDR3 region has the DNA TGTGCCAGCAGCCAAGATCGTCGGACAGGGGGTAACTACGAGCAGTACTTC. The chain has TRBV3-1 (or the pseudogene TRBV3-2) and TRBJ2-7; the match to TRBD1 covers 10 bases. The V gene end was trimmed by 0 bases and the J gene end by 3 bases; junction bases not matched to a gene: 8. The CDR3 loop spans 17 amino acids. Germline V CDR1 and CDR2: LGHDT, YNNKEL (reference sequence).

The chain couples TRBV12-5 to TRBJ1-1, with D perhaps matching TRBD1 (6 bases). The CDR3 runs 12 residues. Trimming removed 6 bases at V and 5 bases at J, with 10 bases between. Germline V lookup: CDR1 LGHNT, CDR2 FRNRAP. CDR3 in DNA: TGTGCTAGTGGATCCCAGGGGACTGAAGCTTTCTTT. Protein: CASGSQGTEAFF.

In DNA form, the CDR3 reads TGCGCCAGCAGCCAAGAGCCCCTACTAGCGGGAGTGGAGCAGTACTTC. Protein sequence: CASSQEPLLAGVEQYF. The chain couples TRBV4-3 to TRBJ2-7, with 11 bases that match TRBD2. The CDR3 consists of 16 residues. From germline, CDR1 is LGHNA and CDR2 YSLEER. Trimming at V came to 0 bases and at J to 7 bases, leaving 8 bases not matched to a gene.

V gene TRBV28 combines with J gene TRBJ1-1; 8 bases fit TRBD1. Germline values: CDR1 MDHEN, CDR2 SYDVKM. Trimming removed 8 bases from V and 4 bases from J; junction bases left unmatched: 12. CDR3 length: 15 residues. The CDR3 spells CASPRQGRPLTEAFF. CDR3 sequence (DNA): TGTGCCAGCCCCCGACAGGGGCGACCCCTCACTGAAGCTTTCTTT. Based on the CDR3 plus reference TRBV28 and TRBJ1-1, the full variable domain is DVKVTQSSRYLVKRTGEKVFLECVQDMDHENMFWYRQDPGLGLRLIYFSYDVKMKEKGDIPEGYSVSREKKERFSLILESASTNQTSMYLCASPRQGRPLTEAFFGQGTRLTVV.

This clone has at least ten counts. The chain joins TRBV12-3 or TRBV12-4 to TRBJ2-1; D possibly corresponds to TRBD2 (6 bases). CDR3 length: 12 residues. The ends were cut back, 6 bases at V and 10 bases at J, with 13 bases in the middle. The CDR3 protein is CASRRGNREQFF. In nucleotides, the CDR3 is TGTGCCAGCAGGCGCGGGAATCGGGAGCAGTTCTTC.

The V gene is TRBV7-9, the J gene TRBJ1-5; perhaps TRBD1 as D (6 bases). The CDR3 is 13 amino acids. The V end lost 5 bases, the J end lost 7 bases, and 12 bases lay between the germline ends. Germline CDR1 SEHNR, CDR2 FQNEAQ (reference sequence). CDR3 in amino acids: CASSVQGEQPQHF. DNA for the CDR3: TGTGCCAGCAGCGTACAGGGAGAACAGCCCCAGCATTTT.

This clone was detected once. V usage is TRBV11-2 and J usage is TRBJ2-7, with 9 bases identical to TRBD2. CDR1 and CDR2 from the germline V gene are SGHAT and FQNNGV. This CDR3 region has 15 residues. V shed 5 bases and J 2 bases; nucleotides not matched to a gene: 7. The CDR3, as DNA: TGTGCCAGCAGCCCGTCGACTAGCGGTCCCTACGAGCAGTACTTC. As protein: CASSPSTSGPYEQYF.

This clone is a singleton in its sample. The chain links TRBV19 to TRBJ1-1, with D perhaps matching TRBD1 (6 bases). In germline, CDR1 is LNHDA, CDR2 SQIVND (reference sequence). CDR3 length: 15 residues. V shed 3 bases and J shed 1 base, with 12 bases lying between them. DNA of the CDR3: TGTGCCAGTAGTATTTCAGGGGTCCGGAACACTGAAGCTTTCTTT. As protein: CASSISGVRNTEAFF.

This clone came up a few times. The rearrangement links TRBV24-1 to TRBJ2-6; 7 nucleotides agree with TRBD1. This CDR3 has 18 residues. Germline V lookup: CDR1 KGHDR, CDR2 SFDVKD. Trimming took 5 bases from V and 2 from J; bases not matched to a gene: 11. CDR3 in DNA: TGTGCCACCAGTGCCCCAGGGGGAGTTGGAGCTGGGGCCAACGTCCTGACTTTC. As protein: CATSAPGGVGAGANVLTF.

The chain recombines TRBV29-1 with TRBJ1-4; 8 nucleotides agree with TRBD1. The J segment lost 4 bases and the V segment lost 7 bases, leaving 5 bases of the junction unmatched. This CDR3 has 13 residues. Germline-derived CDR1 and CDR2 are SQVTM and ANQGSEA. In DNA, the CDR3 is TGCAGCGGGGGGGACAGGATTAATGAAAAACTGTTTTTT. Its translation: CSGGDRINEKLFF. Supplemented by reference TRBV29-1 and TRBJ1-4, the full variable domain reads SAVISQKPSRDICQRGTSLTIQCQVDSQVTMMFWYRQQPGQSLTLIATANQGSEATYESGFVIDKFPISRPNLTFSTLTVSNMSPEDSSIYLCSGGDRINEKLFFGSGTQLSVL.

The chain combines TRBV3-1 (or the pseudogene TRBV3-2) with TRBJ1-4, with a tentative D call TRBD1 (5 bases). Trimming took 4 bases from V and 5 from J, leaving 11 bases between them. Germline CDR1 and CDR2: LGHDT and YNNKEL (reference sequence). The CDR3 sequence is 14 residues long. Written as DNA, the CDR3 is TGTGCCAGCAGCCTACGGAAGGGGAATGAAAAACTGTTTTTT. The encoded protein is CASSLRKGNEKLFF.

This chain's CDR3 is CASSYARPGLAGAASYEQYF. The CDR3 DNA reads TGTGCCAGCAGTTACGCTAGGCCGGGACTAGCGGGAGCCGCTTCGTACGAGCAGTACTTC. This chain links TRBV6-2 or TRBV6-3 with TRBJ2-7, with 14 bases identical to TRBD2. Germline CDR1 reads MNHEY; CDR2 reads SVGEGT. This CDR3 has 20 amino acids. V dropped 2 bases and J dropped 4; count of bases not matched to a gene: 16.

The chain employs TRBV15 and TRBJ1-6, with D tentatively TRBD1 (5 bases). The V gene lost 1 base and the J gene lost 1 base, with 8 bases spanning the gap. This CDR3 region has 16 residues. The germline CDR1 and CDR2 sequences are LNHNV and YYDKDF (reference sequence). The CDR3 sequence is CATSRGSGSYNSPLHF. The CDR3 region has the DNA TGTGCCACCAGCAGAGGATCAGGGTCCTATAATTCACCCCTCCACTTT.

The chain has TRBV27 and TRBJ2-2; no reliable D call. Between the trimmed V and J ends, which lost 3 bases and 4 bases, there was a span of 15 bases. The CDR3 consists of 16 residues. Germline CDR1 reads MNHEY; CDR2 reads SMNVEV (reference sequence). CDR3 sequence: CASSFVETAATGELFF. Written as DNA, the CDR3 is TGTGCCAGCAGTTTTGTCGAAACGGCGGCCACCGGGGAGCTGTTTTTT.

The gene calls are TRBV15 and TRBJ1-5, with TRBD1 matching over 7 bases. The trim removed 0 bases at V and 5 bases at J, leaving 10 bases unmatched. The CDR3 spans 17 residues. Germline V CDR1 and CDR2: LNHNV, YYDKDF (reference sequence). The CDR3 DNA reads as TGTGCCACCAGCAGAGAGAGAGCGGGGGACAGATATCAGCCCCAGCATTTT. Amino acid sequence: CATSRERAGDRYQPQHF.